This T cell receptor beta chain derives from a study of T cell repertoires in cytomegalovirus infection. Looking at the study overall: From public TCR beta signatures came an indication of both CMV infection and matching HLA type. Study-wide results and caveats: Dominating the ex vivo response were TCR beta clonotypes that were CMV-specific and HLA-C-restricted.

TCRdb reprocessed the reads with MiXCR, giving one entry per CDR3 protein. The sample carries approximately 390,000 distinct CDR3 sequences, approximately 30% recorded once. This clonotype appeared a few times. Its cognate antigen is unknown. The source is a human donor in good health (CMV status not recorded). Some clones in this sample may be carry-over from other donors' samples. The sequencing used cultured PBMCs, collected from culture after CMV antigen stimulation.

The CDR3 DNA is TGTGCCAGCAGCTTGGAGGGCCCGTGGAACTATGGCTACACCTTC. Protein sequence: CASSLEGPWNYGYTF. The rearrangement uses TRBV5-4 and TRBJ1-2; no definite D call. V lost 0 bases to trimming and J lost 2 bases, with 11 bases between them. Germline V gene lookup returns CDR1 SGHNT and CDR2 YYREEE (reference sequence). The CDR3 is 15 amino acids.